The 27 T cell receptor beta chains reported below all come from one sample, sequenced in a study of blood T cell repertoires in COVID-19. Measured with immunoSEQ multiplex PCR; TCRdb has only the in-frame clones, and not every one. This sample has 270,000 or so clones, with 80% to 85% found just once. The material sequenced was peripheral blood. The receptors stem from a woman aged 60-75 years with active or convalescent COVID-19.

V and J are TRBV7-9 and TRBJ2-2; 8 bases fit TRBD2. Germline V gene data show CDR1 as SEHNR and CDR2 as FQNEAQ (reference sequence). The CDR3 totals 18 residues. J gave up 4 bases and V 5 bases, and 15 bases lay outside the gene matches. DNA for the CDR3: TGTGCCAGCAGCCCCGTCCCTAGGAGCGGGGGACCCACCGGGGAGCTGTTTTTT. It codes for CASSPVPRSGGPTGELFF.

This clone was detected only a few times. The chain couples TRBV30 to TRBJ1-2, with TRBD1 matching over 8 bases. With 5 bases clipped from V and 7 bases from J, the junction kept 6 bases outside the gene matches. The CDR3 length is 12 residues. CDR1 GTSNPN and CDR2 SVGIG come from the germline V gene (reference sequence). The CDR3 reads CAWSTGGSGYTF. Here the CDR3 DNA reads TGTGCCTGGTCAACAGGGGGAAGTGGCTACACCTTC.

The chain combines TRBV7-9 with TRBJ2-7; 9 bases are a match to TRBD1. CDR1 is SEHNR and CDR2 is FQNEAQ in the germline V gene (reference sequence). J was trimmed by 4 bases and V by 5 bases; bases with no gene match: 9. The CDR3 is 15 residues long. DNA for the CDR3: TGTGCCAGCAGCCCCCGGGACAGGGCGTGGTACGAGCAGTACTTC. Translation gives CASSPRDRAWYEQYF.

J is TRBJ2-3 and V is TRBV2; 9 bases line up with TRBD2. CDR1 and CDR2 (germline): SNHLY, FYNNEI. CDR3 length equals 16 residues. Trimming at V came to 6 bases and at J to 2 bases, leaving 9 bases not matched to a gene. CDR3: CASRPLSGGLTDTQYF. DNA of the CDR3: TGTGCCAGCAGGCCCCTGAGCGGGGGGCTCACAGATACGCAGTATTTT.

The CDR3 region is CAISPPLAGGRDTQYF. CDR3 in DNA: TGTGCCATCAGCCCTCCACTAGCGGGGGGAAGGGATACGCAGTATTTT. The genes are TRBV10-3 and TRBJ2-3; 12 nucleotides line up with TRBD2. Losses at the gene ends were 6 bases for V and 6 bases for J; bases not matched to a gene: 10. The CDR3 has 16 residues. Germline values: CDR1 ENHRY, CDR2 SYGVKD.

The CDR3 nucleotides are TGTGCCAGCAGCCGGGACAGGGGACGCGAAAAACTGTTTTTT. It specifies CASSRDRGREKLFF. The V and J genes are TRBV7-9 and TRBJ1-4, with TRBD1 matching over 10 bases. Germline CDR1 reads SEHNR; CDR2 reads FQNEAQ (reference sequence). The CDR3 extends over 14 amino acids. The J segment lost 8 bases and the V segment lost 5 bases, leaving 5 bases of the junction unmatched.

Written as DNA, the CDR3 is TGTGCCAGCAGGGCTAGCGGGGGACCCTACAATGAGCAGTTCTTC. It encodes CASRASGGPYNEQFF. The chain combines TRBV6-5 with TRBJ2-1, with 10 bases aligning to TRBD2. This CDR3 has 15 amino acids. The germline V gene encodes CDR1 MNHEY and CDR2 SVGAGI. Trimming cost V 6 bases and J 2 bases; bases outside gene matches: 4.

V usage is TRBV7-6 and J usage is TRBJ2-3, with TRBD1 identical over 7 bases. The CDR3 loop spans 16 amino acids. Germline V gives CDR1 SGHVS, CDR2 FNYEAQ. J was trimmed by 2 bases and V by 1 base; bases with no gene match: 6. DNA of the CDR3: TGTGCCAGCAGCTTAGTAGGGGGCGAGATCACAGATACGCAGTATTTT. Residues: CASSLVGGEITDTQYF.

The V and J genes are TRBV19 and TRBJ2-3; 13 bases map to TRBD2. This CDR3 spans 18 amino acids. Germline V gene data show CDR1 as LNHDA and CDR2 as SQIVND (reference sequence). Losses at the gene ends were 5 bases for V and 0 bases for J; bases not matched to a gene: 8. The CDR3 region has the DNA TGTGCCAGTAGTGGAGGACTAGCGGGGGCTCCTAGCACAGATACGCAGTATTTT. This sequence encodes CASSGGLAGAPSTDTQYF.

The CDR3 spells CASSQVQGREETQYF. The CDR3 DNA sequence: TGCGCCAGCAGCCAAGTACAGGGTAGGGAAGAGACCCAGTACTTC. The chain carries TRBV4-1 and TRBJ2-5; D perhaps matches TRBD1 (6 bases). Germline CDR1 MGHRA, CDR2 YSYEKL. CDR3 length: 15 residues. The ends were cut back, 1 base at V and 3 bases at J, with 12 bases in the middle.

V gene TRBV7-3 combines with J gene TRBJ2-1, with 8 nucleotides matching TRBD2. J lost 4 bases, V lost 6 bases, and 8 bases had no gene match. CDR1 is SGHTA and CDR2 is FQGTGA in the germline V gene. The CDR3 extends over 15 amino acids. The DNA of the CDR3 is TGTGCCAGCAGTTCCAGCGGGGGTGTGTACAATGAGCAGTTCTTC. Protein: CASSSSGGVYNEQFF.

The V and J genes are TRBV5-1 and TRBJ1-1, with 11 bases matching TRBD1. This CDR3 has 16 residues. Trimming removed 4 bases from V and 2 bases from J; junction bases left unmatched: 7. Per the germline V gene, CDR1 is SGHRS and CDR2 is YFSETQ. The CDR3 is CASSTDRGHGNTEAFF. The DNA for the CDR3 is TGCGCCAGCAGCACGGACAGGGGGCACGGAAACACTGAAGCTTTCTTT.

The chain uses TRBV19 and TRBJ2-5; 7 bases align to TRBD1. This CDR3 is 15 amino acids long. Germline trimming cut 5 bases from V and 2 bases from J; bases unmatched to any gene: 8. Per germline, CDR1 LNHDA and CDR2 SQIVND (reference sequence). CDR3: CASSPGTASQETQYF. CDR3 bases: TGTGCCAGTAGTCCCGGGACAGCCTCTCAAGAGACCCAGTACTTC.

The rearrangement uses TRBV28 and TRBJ2-5, with 7 bases fitting TRBD1. Germline V gene lookup returns CDR1 MDHEN and CDR2 SYDVKM. CDR3 size: 15 residues. The J segment lost 4 bases and the V segment lost 5 bases, leaving 10 bases of the junction unmatched. In nucleotides, the CDR3 is TGTGCCAGCAGTCTTATACGGGCAGGGGGAGAGACCCAGTACTTC. Translated, it gives CASSLIRAGGETQYF.

This sequence joins TRBV7-2 and TRBJ2-3; no clear D gene. Trimming took off 0 bases at V and 0 bases at J, with 10 bases between the two ends. Germline V gives CDR1 SGHTA, CDR2 FQGNSA. The CDR3 spans 16 residues. The CDR3 DNA sequence: TGTGCCAGCAGCTTAGCGCCACACGGGAGCACAGATACGCAGTATTTT. Its translation: CASSLAPHGSTDTQYF. The full variable domain, with the rest looked up from reference TRBV7-2 and TRBJ2-3, is GAGVSQSPSNKVTEKGKDVELRCDPISGHTALYWYRQSLGQGLEFLIYFQGNSAPDKSGLPSDRFSAERTGGSVSTLTIQRTQQEDSAVYLCASSLAPHGSTDTQYFGPGTRLTVL.

J is TRBJ2-3 and V is TRBV7-3; 14 bases agree with TRBD2. CDR3 length: 17 amino acids. CDR1 and CDR2 (germline): SGHTA, FQGTGA. V shed 5 bases and J 1 base; nucleotides not matched to a gene: 5. This chain's CDR3 is CASSPGTSGGRTDTQYF. CDR3 nucleotide sequence: TGTGCCAGCAGCCCGGGGACTAGCGGGGGCCGCACAGATACGCAGTATTTT.

V and J are TRBV4-3 and TRBJ2-3; 14 nucleotides align to TRBD2. This CDR3 spans 22 amino acids. CDR1 and CDR2 (germline): LGHNA, YSLEER. The trim removed 0 bases at V and 1 base at J, leaving 15 bases unmatched. The CDR3 region has the DNA TGCGCCAGCAGCCAAGACCCGCAGGGGACTAGCGGGGGTAGTACCGGCACAGATACGCAGTATTTT. Translation gives CASSQDPQGTSGGSTGTDTQYF.

The rearrangement joins TRBV4-3 to TRBJ2-5; 7 bases are shared with TRBD2. Germline-derived CDR1 and CDR2 are LGHNA and YSLEER. The CDR3 totals 15 residues. Trimming took 0 bases from V and 2 from J; bases not matched to a gene: 3. CDR3 protein: CASSQDWTSQETQYF. The CDR3 region has the DNA TGCGCCAGCAGCCAAGACTGGACTAGTCAAGAGACCCAGTACTTC.

The chain is built from TRBV3-1 (or the pseudogene TRBV3-2) and TRBJ1-1; D possibly corresponds to TRBD1 (5 bases). Germline CDR1 and CDR2: LGHDT and YNNKEL (reference sequence). V dropped 0 bases and J dropped 4 bases, with 9 bases sitting between them. This CDR3 spans 14 amino acids. The CDR3 region has the DNA TGTGCCAGCAGCCAAGAACGGGGGGGCACTGAAGCTTTCTTT. Encoded protein: CASSQERGGTEAFF.

The rearrangement uses TRBV29-1 and TRBJ2-6, with a possible D match to TRBD1 (5 bases). V was cut by 6 bases and J by 0 bases, with 9 bases left in between. Germline V gene data show CDR1 as SQVTM and CDR2 as ANQGSEA. This CDR3 is built from 14 residues. CDR3 loop: CSVGQGSGANVLTF. In nucleotides, the CDR3 is TGCAGCGTGGGCCAGGGCTCTGGGGCCAACGTCCTGACTTTC.

V gene TRBV9 combines with J gene TRBJ2-2; the D gene is possibly TRBD2 (5 bases). The germline CDR1 and CDR2 sequences are SGDLS and YYNGEE. The CDR3 spans 15 residues. V was shortened by 4 bases and J by 2 bases, with 12 bases between the two germline ends. The CDR3 reads CASSPARGNTGELFF. Written as DNA, the CDR3 is TGTGCCAGCAGCCCAGCTCGGGGAAACACCGGGGAGCTGTTTTTT. Full variable domain (missing parts from reference TRBV9 and TRBJ2-2): DSGVTQTPKHLITATGQRVTLRCSPRSGDLSVYWYQQSLDQGLQFLIQYYNGEERAKGNILERFSAQQFPDLHSELNLSSLELGDSALYFCASSPARGNTGELFFGEGSRLTVL.

Written as DNA, the CDR3 is TGTGCCAGCAGTTACTCGACAGGGGTATGGGGTACGCAGTATTTT. It translates to CASSYSTGVWGTQYF. This chain connects TRBV6-2 or TRBV6-3 to TRBJ2-3, with 8 bases aligning to TRBD1. Germline V gene lookup returns CDR1 MNHEY and CDR2 SVGEGT. J gave up 8 bases and V 0 bases, and 7 bases lay outside the gene matches. This CDR3 region has 15 residues.

CDR3 in amino acids: CASSQERVMNTEAFF. Written as DNA, the CDR3 is TGCGCCAGCAGCCAAGAAAGAGTGATGAACACTGAAGCTTTCTTT. V is TRBV4-1 and J is TRBJ1-1; D is uncertain. Trimming removed 0 bases from V and 0 bases from J, with 8 bases in between. Per germline, CDR1 MGHRA and CDR2 YSYEKL. The CDR3 has 15 amino acids.

The rearrangement uses TRBV19 and TRBJ2-5; 13 bases agree with TRBD2. The CDR3 consists of 16 residues. The V and J ends lost 4 bases and 4 bases, in that order; junction bases with no gene match: 6. The germline V gene encodes CDR1 LNHDA and CDR2 SQIVND (reference sequence). This CDR3 is CASSTRLAGGLETQYF. The CDR3 DNA is TGTGCCAGTAGTACCCGACTAGCGGGGGGTCTAGAGACCCAGTACTTC.

Only one count was recorded for this clone. The chain has TRBV9 and TRBJ1-2, with D perhaps TRBD1 (6 bases). Germline CDR1 reads SGDLS; CDR2 reads YYNGEE. This CDR3 comprises 15 residues. V was trimmed by 2 bases and J by 2 bases, leaving 13 bases between them. CDR3 residues: CASSVGQGPNYGYTF. CDR3 nucleotide sequence: TGTGCCAGCAGCGTCGGGCAGGGGCCCAACTATGGCTACACCTTC.

The chain couples TRBV5-4 to TRBJ2-7, with D maybe TRBD2 (7 bases). Trimming removed 2 bases from V and 5 bases from J, with 14 bases in between. CDR1 and CDR2 (germline): SGHNT, YYREEE (reference sequence). The CDR3 extends over 14 amino acids. The CDR3 DNA is TGTGCCAGCAGCTTTCCGGGGGGCCCTGACGAGCAGTACTTC. Translation gives CASSFPGGPDEQYF.

The gene calls are TRBV7-2 and TRBJ2-5, with 13 positions matching TRBD2. V shed 7 bases and J 2 bases; nucleotides not matched to a gene: 4. Germline values: CDR1 SGHTA, CDR2 FQGNSA. The CDR3 sequence is 15 residues long. CDR3 sequence (DNA): TGTGCCAGCACACCGGGACTAGCGGGACAAGAGACCCAGTACTTC. It encodes CASTPGLAGQETQYF.